What follows are 29 T cell receptor beta chains derived from one specimen sequenced in a study of T cell responses to AZD1222 COVID-19 vaccine. Generated by immunoSEQ multiplex PCR, the TCRdb table keeps only in-frame clones and is missing some. This sample has 120,000 or so clones; around nine tenths occur once, and the top ten carry around 7.8%. The sample in question was peripheral blood, obtained on day 0 of AZD1222 vaccination. These receptors were taken from an adult in good health.

The chain recombines TRBV5-6 with TRBJ2-3; 8 bases are a match to TRBD1. CDR3 size: 16 residues. Germline lookup yields CDR1 SGHDT and CDR2 YYEEEE. The J segment lost 1 base and the V segment lost 0 bases, leaving 4 bases of the junction unmatched. The CDR3: CASSLEGTGRTDTQYF. The CDR3 DNA is TGTGCCAGCAGCTTGGAAGGGACAGGACGCACAGATACGCAGTATTTT.

The genes are TRBV28 and TRBJ2-7, with 8 bases identical to TRBD2. Germline trimming cut 3 bases from V and 3 bases from J; bases unmatched to any gene: 4. The CDR3 is 14 residues long. Germline V lookup: CDR1 MDHEN, CDR2 SYDVKM. CDR3 loop: CASSFAGGSYEQYF. DNA for the CDR3: TGTGCCAGCAGTTTTGCGGGGGGCAGCTACGAGCAGTACTTC.

The chain uses TRBV5-1 and TRBJ2-4; D may be TRBD2 (6 bases). Germline V gives CDR1 SGHRS, CDR2 YFSETQ. The CDR3 has 16 amino acids. V was cut by 0 bases and J by 1 base, with 11 bases left in between. In nucleotides, the CDR3 is TGCGCCAGCAGCTTGGATGGGGCGGGGGCCAAAAACATTCAGTACTTC. Translation: CASSLDGAGAKNIQYF.

The chain couples TRBV7-9 to TRBJ2-7; no clear D gene. V was clipped by 5 bases and J by 2 bases, with 10 bases between them. The CDR3 is 13 amino acids. Looked up from germline, CDR1 is SEHNR and CDR2 is FQNEAQ (reference sequence). CDR3 nucleotide sequence: TGTGCCAGCAGCCTACAGACCCCCTACGAGCAGTACTTC. It yields the protein CASSLQTPYEQYF.

This rearrangement joins TRBV7-2 to TRBJ2-7; 10 bases match TRBD1. Trimming removed 5 bases from V and 2 bases from J; junction bases left unmatched: 6. Germline assignment: CDR1 SGHTA and CDR2 FQGNSA. This CDR3 has 15 amino acids. The CDR3 nucleotides read TGTGCCAGCAGCCTCCCGGGGACAGGGGCCTACGAGCAGTACTTC. Translating it yields CASSLPGTGAYEQYF. The complete variable domain, with remaining parts taken from reference TRBV7-2 and TRBJ2-7, reads GAGVSQSPSNKVTEKGKDVELRCDPISGHTALYWYRQSLGQGLEFLIYFQGNSAPDKSGLPSDRFSAERTGGSVSTLTIQRTQQEDSAVYLCASSLPGTGAYEQYFGPGTRLTVT.

V usage is TRBV11-3 and J usage is TRBJ2-1; 7 nucleotides match TRBD2. The V gene's germline CDR1 is SGHNT and CDR2 YENEEA. V lost 4 bases and J lost 8; bases outside the gene matches: 14. CDR3 size: 16 residues. In DNA form, the CDR3 reads TGTGCCAGCAGCTGGGGGACGGGGCGGGAGAGGGATGAGCAGTTCTTC. Amino acids: CASSWGTGRERDEQFF. The full variable domain, completed using reference TRBV11-3 and TRBJ2-1, is EAGVVQSPRYKIIEKKQPVAFWCNPISGHNTLYWYLQNLGQGPELLIRYENEEAVDDSQLPKDRFSAERLKGVDSTLKIQPAELGDSAVYLCASSWGTGRERDEQFFGPGTRLTVL.

The gene calls are TRBV12-3 or TRBV12-4 and TRBJ2-1; D not certain. Trimming pared 5 bases from V and 14 bases from J, leaving 13 bases between. The CDR3 is made up of 11 amino acids. The chain's CDR3 is CASSLHPKKFF. In DNA form, the CDR3 reads TGTGCCAGCAGTCTTCACCCCAAAAAGTTCTTC.

This chain connects TRBV4-1 to TRBJ2-1; 8 nucleotides agree with TRBD2. The J segment lost 3 bases and the V segment lost 3 bases, leaving 4 bases of the junction unmatched. The CDR3 runs 15 residues. Germline-derived CDR1 and CDR2 are MGHRA and YSYEKL. This chain's CDR3 is CASSQGLGDYNEQFF. For the CDR3, the DNA is TGCGCCAGCAGCCAGGGACTAGGTGACTACAATGAGCAGTTCTTC.

This chain uses TRBV7-2 with TRBJ1-2; possibly TRBD1 for D (6 bases). Trimming took off 5 bases at V and 4 bases at J, with 17 bases between the two ends. CDR3 length equals 15 residues. From germline, CDR1 is SGHTA and CDR2 FQGNSA. CDR3 coding DNA: TGTGCCAGCAGCCAAGGGGGGCAGAATTTCTATGGCTACACCTTC. Translation: CASSQGGQNFYGYTF.

This chain links TRBV5-4 with TRBJ2-7; tentative D call: TRBD1 (5 bases). The CDR3 sequence is 13 residues long. In germline, CDR1 is SGHNT, CDR2 YYREEE (reference sequence). V was shortened by 0 bases and J by 5 bases, with 9 bases between the two germline ends. The CDR3 is CASSLGQQDEQYF. The CDR3 DNA reads as TGTGCCAGCAGCTTGGGACAGCAGGACGAGCAGTACTTC.

The chain links TRBV5-1 to TRBJ1-5; D uncertain. V gave up 0 bases and J gave up 7 bases, with 8 bases separating them. This CDR3 has 13 residues. Germline V CDR1 and CDR2: SGHRS, YFSETQ. Written as DNA, the CDR3 is TGCGCCAGCAGCTTGGTCGTGGGGCAGCCCCAGCATTTT. This translates into CASSLVVGQPQHF.

The chain carries TRBV19 and TRBJ2-1; perhaps TRBD2 as D (7 bases). Between the trimmed V and J ends, which lost 9 bases and 1 base, there was a span of 16 bases. The CDR3 has 15 amino acids. Germline CDR1 is LNHDA and CDR2 is SQIVND (reference sequence). CDR3 loop: CASRGALGSYNEQFF. The CDR3 DNA sequence: TGTGCCAGCCGGGGGGCCCTAGGGTCCTACAATGAGCAGTTCTTC.

The chain joins TRBV6-5 to TRBJ2-7; 9 nucleotides match TRBD1. With V trimmed by 6 bases and J by 0 bases, 6 bases remained unmatched. The CDR3 loop spans 15 amino acids. Germline V gene lookup returns CDR1 MNHEY and CDR2 SVGAGI. DNA for the CDR3: TGTGCCAGCAGCCCACGACAGGGGGGCTCCTACGAGCAGTACTTC. Protein sequence: CASSPRQGGSYEQYF.

The V and J genes are TRBV7-6 and TRBJ1-1; 9 bases match TRBD1. CDR3 length: 13 amino acids. Germline V lookup: CDR1 SGHVS, CDR2 FNYEAQ. V was pared by 6 bases and J by 7 bases, with 6 bases of the junction left unmatched. The CDR3 DNA follows: TGTGCCAGCAGACGGGACAGGGAGGGTGAAGCTTTCTTT. This gives the protein CASRRDREGEAFF.

This clone occurred a few times. This chain connects TRBV10-1 to TRBJ2-7; D could derive from TRBD1 or TRBD2 (5 bases each). The CDR3 is made up of 14 amino acids. With 8 bases removed from V and 6 bases from J, the gap between germline ends came to 20 bases. Germline loops: CDR1 WNHNN, CDR2 SYGVQD (reference sequence). The CDR3 is CASARDPSAGEQYF. CDR3 bases: TGCGCCAGCGCCAGGGATCCGTCGGCGGGCGAGCAGTACTTC.

V and J are TRBV28 and TRBJ1-6; the D is unclear. The V gene lost 2 bases and the J gene lost 0 bases, with 14 bases spanning the gap. The V gene's germline CDR1 is MDHEN and CDR2 SYDVKM. The length of the CDR3 is 18 residues. The CDR3: CASSLVLRRSSYNSPLHF. CDR3 sequence (DNA): TGTGCCAGCAGTTTAGTCCTCAGGCGTAGCTCCTATAATTCACCCCTCCACTTT.

This sequence joins TRBV24-1 and TRBJ1-2; 8 positions match TRBD1. Germline lookup yields CDR1 KGHDR and CDR2 SFDVKD. The CDR3 contains 17 residues. Germline trimming cut 2 bases from V and 7 bases from J; bases unmatched to any gene: 14. CDR3 region: CATSDSRGQNFFGGYTF. The DNA of the CDR3 is TGTGCCACCAGTGATTCCAGGGGGCAAAATTTTTTCGGTGGCTACACCTTC.

Points on this clone: Mismatch with germline at one junction end may stem from a read error. V usage is TRBV25-1 and J usage is TRBJ2-5, with 8 bases aligning to TRBD1. Germline assignment: CDR1 MGHDK and CDR2 SYGVNS. This CDR3 contains 14 residues. The CDR3: CASSGGTGQEAQYF. CDR3 sequence (DNA): TGTGCCAGCAGTGGGGGGACAGGACAAGAGGCCCAGTACTTC.

The chain combines TRBV19 with TRBJ1-5, with D possibly being TRBD1 (5 bases). Between the trimmed V and J ends, which lost 2 bases and 5 bases, there was a span of 13 bases. This CDR3 contains 15 residues. Germline-derived CDR1 and CDR2 are LNHDA and SQIVND (reference sequence). In DNA, the CDR3 is TGTGCCAGTAGTATAAATCACAGGAGAGATCAGCCCCAGCATTTT. Protein: CASSINHRRDQPQHF.

This clone was observed a single time. The CDR3, as DNA: TGTGCCAGCAGTCCACAGGGAGATAATTCACCCCTCCACTTT. Translated, it gives CASSPQGDNSPLHF. V gene TRBV7-9 combines with J gene TRBJ1-6; D might be TRBD1 (6 bases). Per the germline V gene, CDR1 is SEHNR and CDR2 is FQNEAQ (reference sequence). The CDR3 is 14 residues long. The germline V and J ends were trimmed by 6 bases and 5 bases, with 11 bases remaining between them.

The chain recombines TRBV7-9 with TRBJ2-7; a weak D match, TRBD2 (5 bases). Germline CDR1 reads SEHNR; CDR2 reads FQNEAQ (reference sequence). V lost 5 bases to trimming and J lost 7 bases, with 15 bases between them. The CDR3 consists of 13 residues. CDR3 amino acids: CASSPSGREEQYF. CDR3 coding DNA: TGTGCCAGCAGCCCCTCTGGTCGGGAAGAGCAGTACTTC.

The chain is built from TRBV27 and TRBJ2-1; TRBD2 aligns across 10 bases. J was trimmed by 6 bases and V by 5 bases; bases with no gene match: 7. Germline CDR1 is MNHEY and CDR2 is SMNVEV (reference sequence). This CDR3 comprises 15 residues. The CDR3 DNA is TGTGCCAGCAGTGCCCTAGCGGGAGTTGGCAATGAGCAGTTCTTC. Its protein product is CASSALAGVGNEQFF.

The chain links TRBV5-5 to TRBJ2-3; D gene uncertain. Trimming left V 3 bases short and J 3 bases short, with 11 bases between. Germline CDR1 reads SGHKS; CDR2 reads YYEKEE (reference sequence). The CDR3 is 14 amino acids. The CDR3 reads CASSSVGPTDTQYF. In DNA form, the CDR3 reads TGTGCCAGCAGCTCCGTCGGACCAACAGATACGCAGTATTTT.

The gene calls are TRBV5-6 and TRBJ2-1; 7 bases are shared with TRBD2. V lost 3 bases and J lost 3; bases outside the gene matches: 6. This CDR3 comprises 15 residues. In germline, CDR1 is SGHDT, CDR2 YYEEEE. CDR3 bases: TGTGCCAGCAGCTACCTAGCGGAGCACTACAATGAGCAGTTCTTC. This encodes CASSYLAEHYNEQFF.

This clone came up once. This rearrangement joins TRBV4-1 to TRBJ2-7; tentative D call: TRBD2 (5 bases). V was trimmed by 0 bases and J by 0 bases, leaving 12 bases between them. CDR1 is MGHRA, CDR2 YSYEKL, per germline. The CDR3 is 16 amino acids. The CDR3 DNA reads as TGCGCCAGCAGCCAAGATACAAGCGGAAGCTCCTACGAGCAGTACTTC. Protein: CASSQDTSGSSYEQYF.

The chain recombines TRBV7-9 with TRBJ2-7; possibly TRBD1 or TRBD2 for D (5 bases each). This CDR3 contains 12 residues. Germline lookup yields CDR1 SEHNR and CDR2 FQNEAQ (reference sequence). Trimming removed 5 bases at V and 6 bases at J, with 11 bases between. The CDR3: CASSVGTSEQYF. Here the CDR3 DNA reads TGTGCCAGCAGCGTCGGGACGTCCGAGCAGTACTTC.

The V gene is TRBV10-3, the J gene TRBJ2-7, with TRBD1 identical over 8 bases. The CDR3 totals 15 residues. CDR1 and CDR2 from the germline V gene are ENHRY and SYGVKD. With V trimmed by 3 bases and J by 0 bases, 4 bases remained unmatched. CDR3 region: CAISDAGTGSYEQYF. CDR3 DNA sequence: TGTGCCATCAGTGACGCTGGGACAGGCTCCTACGAGCAGTACTTC.

V usage is TRBV27 and J usage is TRBJ1-2, with a tentative D call TRBD1 (5 bases). The CDR3 extends over 14 amino acids. Germline loops: CDR1 MNHEY, CDR2 SMNVEV (reference sequence). Trimming left V 6 bases short and J 4 bases short, with 15 bases between. The chain's CDR3 is CASSYIDGTYGYTF. The CDR3 DNA follows: TGTGCCAGCAGCTATATTGACGGGACCTATGGCTACACCTTC.

This chain uses TRBV7-2 with TRBJ1-1, with 7 bases fitting TRBD1. Germline V gene sequence: CDR1 SGHTA, CDR2 FQGNSA. There are 13 residues in the CDR3. V lost 4 bases and J lost 7; bases outside the gene matches: 6. The CDR3 nucleotides are TGTGCCAGCAGCTCACGGACAGGCAATGAAGCTTTCTTT. The encoded protein is CASSSRTGNEAFF.